This paragraph covers one T cell receptor beta chain sequence. The source of the sample is a study of tumour-infiltrating T cells in Burkitt lymphoma. Overall study: Survival, overall and progression-free, tracked with productive clonality.

The protocol was immunoSEQ multiplex PCR, while the TCRdb copy is restricted to in-frame clones and leaves out a portion. The data contain 5,500 to 7,500 clones, around 9.1% of them singletons. The source material was tumor tissue. The TCR was taken from a human donor with diffuse large B-cell lymphoma.

The CDR3 DNA reads as TGTGCCAGCAGCTTAGCCCGGGACAGTCTCCGGGATACGCAGTATTTT. Translation: CASSLARDSLRDTQYF. V and J are TRBV7-2 and TRBJ2-3; 7 nucleotides line up with TRBD1. From germline, CDR1 is SGHTA and CDR2 FQGNSA. Losses at the gene ends were 0 bases for V and 6 bases for J; bases not matched to a gene: 9. The CDR3 length is 16 residues.